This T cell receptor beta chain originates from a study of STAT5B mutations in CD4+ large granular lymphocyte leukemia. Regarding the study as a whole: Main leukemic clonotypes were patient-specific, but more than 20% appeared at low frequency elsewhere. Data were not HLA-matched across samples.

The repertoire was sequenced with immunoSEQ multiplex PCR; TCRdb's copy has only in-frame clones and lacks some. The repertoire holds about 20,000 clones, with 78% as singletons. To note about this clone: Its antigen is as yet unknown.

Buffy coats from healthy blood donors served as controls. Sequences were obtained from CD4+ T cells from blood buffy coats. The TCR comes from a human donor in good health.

This chain's CDR3 is CASSPLTGIYNSPLHF. For the CDR3, the DNA is TGTGCCAGCAGTCCCCTGACAGGGATTTATAATTCACCCCTCCACTTT. The chain recombines TRBV27 with TRBJ1-6, with 7 bases that match TRBD1. The CDR3 loop spans 16 amino acids. J lost 4 bases, V lost 5 bases, and 8 bases had no gene match. Per germline, CDR1 MNHEY and CDR2 SMNVEV (reference sequence).